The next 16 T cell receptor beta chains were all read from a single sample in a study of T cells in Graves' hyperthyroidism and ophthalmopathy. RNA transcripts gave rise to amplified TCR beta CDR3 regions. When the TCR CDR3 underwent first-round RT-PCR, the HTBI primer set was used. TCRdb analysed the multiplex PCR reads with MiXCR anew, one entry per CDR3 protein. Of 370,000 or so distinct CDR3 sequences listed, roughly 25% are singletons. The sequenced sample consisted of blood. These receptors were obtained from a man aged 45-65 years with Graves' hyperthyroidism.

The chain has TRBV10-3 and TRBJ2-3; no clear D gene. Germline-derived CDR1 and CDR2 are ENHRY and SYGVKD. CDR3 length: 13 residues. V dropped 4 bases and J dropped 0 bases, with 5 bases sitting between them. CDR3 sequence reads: CAISGFSTDTQYF. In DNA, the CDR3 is TGTGCCATCAGTGGATTCAGCACAGATACGCAGTATTTT.

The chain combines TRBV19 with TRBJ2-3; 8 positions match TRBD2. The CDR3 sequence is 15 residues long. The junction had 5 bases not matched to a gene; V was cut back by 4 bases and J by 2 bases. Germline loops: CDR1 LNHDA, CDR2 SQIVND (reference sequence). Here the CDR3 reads CASSTGGLITDTQYF. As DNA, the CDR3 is TGTGCCAGTAGTACGGGAGGGCTTATCACAGATACGCAGTATTTT.

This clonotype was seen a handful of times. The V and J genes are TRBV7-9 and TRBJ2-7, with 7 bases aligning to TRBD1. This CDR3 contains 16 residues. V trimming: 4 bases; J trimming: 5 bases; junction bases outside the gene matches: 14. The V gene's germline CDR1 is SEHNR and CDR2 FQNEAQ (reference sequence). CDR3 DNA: TGTGCCAGCAGCTCCAAGGTACAGGGGACACGGGACGAGCAGTACTTC. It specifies CASSSKVQGTRDEQYF.

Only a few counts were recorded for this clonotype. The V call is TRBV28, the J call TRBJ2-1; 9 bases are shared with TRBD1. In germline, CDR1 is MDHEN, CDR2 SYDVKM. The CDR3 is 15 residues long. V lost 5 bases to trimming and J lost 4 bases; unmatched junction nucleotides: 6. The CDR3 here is CASSRGGQGYNEQFF. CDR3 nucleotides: TGTGCCAGCAGTAGGGGCGGACAGGGGTACAATGAGCAGTTCTTC.

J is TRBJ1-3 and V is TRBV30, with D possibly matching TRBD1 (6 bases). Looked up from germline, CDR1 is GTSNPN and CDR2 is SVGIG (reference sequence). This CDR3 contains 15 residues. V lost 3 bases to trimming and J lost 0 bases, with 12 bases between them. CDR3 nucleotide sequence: TGTGCCTGGAGCCGTGGGACAAACTCTGGAAACACCATATATTTT. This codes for CAWSRGTNSGNTIYF.

CDR3 bases: TGTGCCACCAGCCCCCAGGGGTCGCAGGCCTTCGGCAATCAGCCCCAGCATTTT. The encoded protein is CATSPQGSQAFGNQPQHF. The chain recombines TRBV15 with TRBJ1-5; D is perhaps TRBD1 (6 bases). The ends were cut back, 5 bases at V and 2 bases at J, with 22 bases in the middle. The CDR3 sequence is 18 residues long. Germline values: CDR1 LNHNV, CDR2 YYDKDF (reference sequence).

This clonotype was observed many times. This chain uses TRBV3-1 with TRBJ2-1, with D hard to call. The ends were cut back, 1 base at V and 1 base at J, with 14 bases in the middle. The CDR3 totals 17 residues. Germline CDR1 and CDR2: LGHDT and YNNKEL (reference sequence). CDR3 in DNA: TGTGCCAGCAGCCAAGGTGTCTCCATTGTTTCCTACAATGAGCAGTTCTTC. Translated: CASSQGVSIVSYNEQFF.

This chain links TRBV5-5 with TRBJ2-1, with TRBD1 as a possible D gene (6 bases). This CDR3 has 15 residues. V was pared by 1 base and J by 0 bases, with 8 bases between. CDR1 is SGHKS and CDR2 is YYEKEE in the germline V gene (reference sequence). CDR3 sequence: CASSLLGASYNEQFF. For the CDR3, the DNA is TGTGCCAGCAGCTTGCTGGGGGCCTCCTACAATGAGCAGTTCTTC.

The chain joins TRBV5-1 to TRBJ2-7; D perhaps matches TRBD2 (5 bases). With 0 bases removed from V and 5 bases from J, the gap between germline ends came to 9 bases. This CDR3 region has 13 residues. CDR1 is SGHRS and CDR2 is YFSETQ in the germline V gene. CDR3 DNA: TGCGCCAGCAGCTTGGGCCTAGCCAACGAGCAGTACTTC. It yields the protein CASSLGLANEQYF.

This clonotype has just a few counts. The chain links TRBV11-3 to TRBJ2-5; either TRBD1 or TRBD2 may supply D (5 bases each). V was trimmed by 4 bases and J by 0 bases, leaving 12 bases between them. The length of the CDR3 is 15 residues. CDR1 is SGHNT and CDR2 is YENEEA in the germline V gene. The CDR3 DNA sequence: TGTGCCAGCAGCTCCGGGGCCTGGTACCAAGAGACCCAGTACTTC. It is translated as CASSSGAWYQETQYF.

CDR3 in amino acids: CASEIWTSGSRTQYF. The CDR3 bases are TGCGCCAGCGAAATCTGGACTAGCGGGAGTCGTACGCAGTATTTT. The genes are TRBV10-2 and TRBJ2-3; 13 bases line up with TRBD2. This CDR3 contains 15 residues. CDR1 and CDR2 from the germline V gene are WSHSY and SAAADI. V was clipped by 8 bases and J by 8 bases; unmatched bases: 10.

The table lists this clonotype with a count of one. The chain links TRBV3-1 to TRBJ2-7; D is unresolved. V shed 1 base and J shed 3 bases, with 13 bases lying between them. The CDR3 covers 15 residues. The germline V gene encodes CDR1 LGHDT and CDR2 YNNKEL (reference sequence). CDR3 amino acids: CASSQVKGPSYEQYF. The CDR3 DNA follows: TGTGCCAGCAGCCAAGTAAAAGGGCCTAGCTACGAGCAGTACTTC.

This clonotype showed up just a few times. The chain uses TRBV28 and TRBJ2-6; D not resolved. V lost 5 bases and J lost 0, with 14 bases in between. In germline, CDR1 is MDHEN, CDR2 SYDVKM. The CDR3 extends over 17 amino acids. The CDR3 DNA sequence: TGTGCCAGCAGTGATTTGTATTCGGGCTCTGGGGCCAACGTCCTGACTTTC. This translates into CASSDLYSGSGANVLTF.

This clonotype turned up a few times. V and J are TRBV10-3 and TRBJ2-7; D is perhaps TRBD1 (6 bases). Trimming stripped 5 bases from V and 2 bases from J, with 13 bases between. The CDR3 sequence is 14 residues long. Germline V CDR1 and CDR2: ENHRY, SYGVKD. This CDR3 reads CAISSRDTPYEQYF. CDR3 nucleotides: TGTGCCATCAGTTCCCGGGACACTCCCTACGAGCAGTACTTC.

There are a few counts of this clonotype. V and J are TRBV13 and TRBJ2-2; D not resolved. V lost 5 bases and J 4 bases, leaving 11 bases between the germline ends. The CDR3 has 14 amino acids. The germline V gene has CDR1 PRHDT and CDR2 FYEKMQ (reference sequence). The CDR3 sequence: CASSTSGATGELFF. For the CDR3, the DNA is TGTGCCAGCAGCACTTCCGGTGCCACCGGGGAGCTGTTTTTT.

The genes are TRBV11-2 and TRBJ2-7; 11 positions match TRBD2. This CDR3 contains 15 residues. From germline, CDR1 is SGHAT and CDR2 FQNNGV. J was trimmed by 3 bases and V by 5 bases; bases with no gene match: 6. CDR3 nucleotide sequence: TGTGCCAGCAGCGCCCTGACTAGCGGGAACTACGAGCAGTACTTC. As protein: CASSALTSGNYEQYF.